Shown below are 15 T cell receptor beta chains from a single sample sequenced in a study of T cells after yellow fever vaccination. TCRdb re-called the 5' RACE reads with MiXCR, one entry per CDR3 protein. The repertoire includes some 340,000 distinct CDR3 sequences, approximately 4% of them detected once, and approximately 25% sits in the top ten. Sequences were derived from PBMCs, sampled 5 days after the yellow fever booster vaccination. These receptors were collected from a man between 18 and 29 years old who received the YFV17D yellow fever vaccine.

This clonotype came up a few times. The chain carries TRBV20-1 and TRBJ1-1, with D possibly matching TRBD1 (5 bases). This CDR3 comprises 12 residues. CDR1 and CDR2 (germline): DFQATT, SNEGSKA (reference sequence). Deletions cut 5 bases from V and 6 bases from J, with 13 bases between. The CDR3 loop reads CSAGPRGSEAFF. CDR3 nucleotides: TGCAGTGCTGGACCCCGGGGCTCTGAAGCTTTCTTT.

The sample holds a few counts of this clonotype. The chain is built from TRBV11-1 and TRBJ2-1, with D tentatively TRBD1 or TRBD2 (5 bases each). CDR3 length: 14 amino acids. The V end was cut by 1 base, the J end by 6 bases, with 10 bases between. The V gene's germline CDR1 is SGHAT and CDR2 FQDESV (reference sequence). DNA for the CDR3: TGTGCCAGCAGCTTAGTGGGACCCGGCAATGAGCAGTTCTTC. Translating it yields CASSLVGPGNEQFF.

This clonotype showed up many times. The chain joins TRBV6-2 or TRBV6-3 to TRBJ1-1; D is undetermined. The germline V and J ends were trimmed by 6 bases and 4 bases, with 12 bases remaining between them. CDR1 MNHEY and CDR2 SVGEGT come from the germline V gene. This CDR3 spans 13 amino acids. The CDR3 here is CASRLTDTTEAFF. The CDR3 DNA is TGTGCCAGCAGACTTACAGATACCACTGAAGCTTTCTTT.

This clonotype was found a few times. The chain joins TRBV6-2 or TRBV6-3 to TRBJ2-2; no definite D call. V lost 7 bases and J lost 7, with 7 bases in between. Germline V CDR1 and CDR2: MNHEY, SVGEGT. The CDR3 has 11 amino acids. CDR3 residues: CASTMGGELFF. DNA for the CDR3: TGTGCCAGCACGATGGGCGGGGAGCTGTTTTTT.

The chain is built from TRBV12-3 or TRBV12-4 and TRBJ1-4, with a weak D call TRBD1 (5 bases). The CDR3 sequence is 13 residues long. Trimming stripped 7 bases from V and 8 bases from J, with 14 bases between. CDR3 sequence (DNA): TGTGCCAGCAAAGGCCAGGGTGGAGAAAAACTGTTTTTT. This encodes CASKGQGGEKLFF.

This clonotype was seen more than once but under ten times. V and J are TRBV27 and TRBJ1-1; 8 bases line up with TRBD1. With 6 bases clipped from V and 0 bases from J, the junction kept 15 bases outside the gene matches. This CDR3 is 18 amino acids long. From germline, CDR1 is MNHEY and CDR2 SMNVEV (reference sequence). Written as DNA, the CDR3 is TGTGCCAGCAGCCCCCGGGCCCCGGGACAGGAGTTGAACACTGAAGCTTTCTTT. This codes for CASSPRAPGQELNTEAFF.

This clonotype came up many times. V is TRBV4-3 and J is TRBJ2-5, with TRBD2 matching 7 bases. The CDR3 sequence is 15 residues long. J was trimmed by 2 bases and V by 1 base; bases with no gene match: 4. The germline V gene encodes CDR1 LGHNA and CDR2 YSLEER. CDR3 in amino acids: CASSQGGREQETQYF. Here the CDR3 DNA reads TGCGCCAGCAGCCAAGGGGGGAGGGAGCAAGAGACCCAGTACTTC.

This rearrangement joins TRBV20-1 to TRBJ1-1; no reliable D call. V lost 1 base and J 2 bases, leaving 11 bases between the germline ends. In germline, CDR1 is DFQATT, CDR2 SNEGSKA (reference sequence). CDR3 length: 14 residues. For the CDR3, the DNA is TGCAGTGCTAGAGGATCTGTGAGAAACACTGAAGCTTTCTTT. Translation: CSARGSVRNTEAFF.

This clonotype was found a few times. CDR3 in DNA: TGTGCCAGCAGTGAAGCGCTTCGGGGGGGGAAAGAGACCCAGTACTTC. As protein: CASSEALRGGKETQYF. This chain connects TRBV2 to TRBJ2-5; TRBD2 matches 8 bases. CDR3 length: 16 amino acids. V trimming: 0 bases; J trimming: 3 bases; junction bases outside the gene matches: 6. Germline V gives CDR1 SNHLY, CDR2 FYNNEI. Looking up the rest from reference TRBV2 and TRBJ2-5 gives the full variable domain: EPEVTQTPSHQVTQMGQEVILRCVPISNHLYFYWYRQILGQKVEFLVSFYNNEISEKSEIFDDQFSVERPDGSNFTLKIRSTKLEDSAMYFCASSEALRGGKETQYFGPGTRLLVL.

This chain connects TRBV27 to TRBJ2-7; D unclear. The germline V and J ends were trimmed by 4 bases and 9 bases, with 13 bases remaining between them. Germline V gene lookup returns CDR1 MNHEY and CDR2 SMNVEV (reference sequence). The CDR3 sequence is 12 residues long. CDR3 amino acids: CASSSPTRMQYF. DNA of the CDR3: TGTGCCAGCAGTTCTCCGACAAGGATGCAGTACTTC.

This clonotype was recorded many times. The chain carries TRBV18 and TRBJ2-2; tentative D call: TRBD2 (7 bases). Germline loops: CDR1 KGHSH, CDR2 LQKENI. CDR3 length: 16 residues. V was pared by 4 bases and J by 6 bases, with 18 bases between. CDR3 in DNA: TGTGCCAGCTCACTCCCATCGGGGGGCGGCGCCGGGGAGCTGTTTTTT. Protein: CASSLPSGGGAGELFF.

This chain links TRBV12-3 or TRBV12-4 with TRBJ2-7, with no clear D. V was pared by 6 bases and J by 6 bases, with 18 bases between. The CDR3 is made up of 14 amino acids. The CDR3 region has the DNA TGTGCCAGCAGGTCTATATCGCCATATTCCGAGCAGTACTTC. Translated: CASRSISPYSEQYF.

This clonotype was detected many times. The rearrangement joins TRBV6-4 to TRBJ2-1, with 10 bases identical to TRBD2. There are 15 residues in the CDR3. In germline, CDR1 is MRHNA, CDR2 SNTAGT. V lost 5 bases to trimming and J lost 8 bases; unmatched junction nucleotides: 9. The CDR3 loop reads CASSKSGGAMDEQFF. In nucleotides, the CDR3 is TGTGCCAGCAGTAAAAGCGGGGGGGCAATGGATGAGCAGTTCTTC.

This clonotype was seen a few times. The chain is built from TRBV28 and TRBJ1-5; the match to TRBD1 covers 11 bases. From germline, CDR1 is MDHEN and CDR2 SYDVKM. V was pared by 7 bases and J by 7 bases, with 9 bases of the junction left unmatched. The CDR3 is made up of 15 amino acids. This chain's CDR3 is CASNTGTGGRQPQHF. The CDR3 coding sequence is TGTGCCAGCAATACCGGGACAGGGGGAAGGCAGCCCCAGCATTTT.

The V call is TRBV4-1, the J call TRBJ1-2, with no clear D. V was shortened by 2 bases and J by 2 bases, with 9 bases between the two germline ends. Per the germline V gene, CDR1 is MGHRA and CDR2 is YSYEKL. CDR3 length: 14 residues. The CDR3: CASSQTPGNYGYTF. The CDR3 nucleotides are TGCGCCAGCAGCCAAACCCCTGGCAACTATGGCTACACCTTC.